Included here is one TCR beta chain sequence, with context. This clonotype was counted ten times or more. Which antigen it targets is not known. The junction differs from germline at one of its ends, possibly a read error. CDR1 and CDR2 (SGHDT, YYEEEE) derive from the germline V gene. The CDR3 runs 15 amino acids, cysteine and phenylalanine included. Only the CDR3 DNA stays, 45 bases, in frame from base 1. A constant-region primer and ProtoScript II reverse transcriptase were used to reverse-transcribe TCRbeta-specific cDNA from 500 ng total RNA. Construction of the TCRbeta libraries relied on three nested rounds of multiplex PCR, following a slightly modified ARM-PCR procedure. The first two PCR rounds used multiplex TRBV1-TRBV30 forward primers with a Cbeta reverse primer, each for 10 to 11 cycles. Sample barcodes and Illumina adapters were attached in a final 25-cycle PCR using Deep VentR polymerase. Amplicons of 200-500 bp were gel-purified with a QIAquick gel extraction kit before sequencing. An Illumina HiSeq 2500 was used to sequence the TCRbeta amplicons, generating 250-bp paired-end reads. In the paper's pipeline: Reads were quality-trimmed with Trimmomatic v0.33, and paired reads were merged with FLASH v1.2.11 to recover full CDR3 sequences. MiGEC v1.2.1b assigned V, D and J germline segments to the rearranged TCRbeta sequences. VDJtools v1.0.0 computed clonotype statistics and Shannon-Wiener diversity indices. To cut down on sampling bias, every analysis after diversity analysis relied on just the 250 most abundant clonotypes from each sample. TCRdb handled the public reads itself, with Q25 trimming in fastp and clone calling in MiXCR, and kept productive beta chains. Each entry merges the rows of one CDR3 protein and shows their most common DNA and genes. These V and J calls originate from TCRdb's pipeline instead of the authors' own analysis. The sample table holds roughly 20,000 distinct CDR3 sequences, of which around 76% were seen once. Jointly, the top ten make up more than 35% of the sample.

This entry belongs to a study of tumor-infiltrating lymphocytes in primary liver carcinoma (dated by TCRdb to between 2016 and 2019). Concerning the study at large: The five patients, three men and two women aged 30 to 69 years, had hepatocellular carcinoma (four) or combined HCC and intrahepatic cholangiocarcinoma (one). Roughly 3.5 to 7.5 million productive TCRbeta reads were obtained per sample, and no significant difference in read depth was found between tissue types. Agilent mRNA microarray profiling was performed on the approximately 25 tumor region samples to relate TCRbeta repertoire diversity to the local molecular phenotype. For each liver tumor, the study sampled five regions along with adjacent normal tissue and blood, and applied TCRbeta repertoire sequencing, expression microarrays and whole-exome sequencing. The five patients had tumors of stage T1-T3 N0M0, with maximum diameters ranging from roughly 4.2 to 10 cm. Reproducibility between technical replicate repertoires was high, with correlation coefficients above 0.95 and mean shared-clone rates approximately 0.91. A total of 35 or so specimens from 5 patients, comprising roughly 25 tumor regions, 5 adjacent noncancerous liver tissues and 5 peripheral blood samples, were covered by TCRbeta repertoire sequencing. Study-level results and caveats: Only about 8-24% of top clones were present in all five regions of a tumor, suggesting spatial heterogeneity of tumor-infiltrating T cells. Only five patients were included in the study, and the authors note that the findings should be validated in a larger study. Since the samples were bulk and unsorted, there was no way to compare CD4+ and CD8+ T cell repertoires. A significantly larger repertoire fraction was made up by the top 250 clones in tumors than in blood (p = 0.039). Repertoire overlap was found to be higher between tumor regions (mean around 35%) than between tumor-adjacent (roughly 17%) or tumor-blood (14%) pairs, consistent with antigen-driven expansion. Only the TCR beta chain was sequenced, so true repertoire diversity is likely underestimated because unpaired alpha chains were not captured.

Total RNA and DNA were co-extracted without cell sorting from roughly 20-30 mg of bulk tissue using the AllPrep DNA/RNA mini kit. Between November 2015 and early 2016, about five patients in China with histopathologically diagnosed primary liver carcinoma had their tumors surgically resected. At the time of sampling, the patients had chronic HBV infection and had not received any treatment. Five spatially separated regions were sampled per tumor: superior, inferior, left-lateral and right-lateral poles, plus the tumor centre. According to histology, viable tumor cells made up more than 80% of every tumor sample. Fresh tumor and adjacent tissue pieces were bisected; one half was stored in RNAlater at -80°C, the other sent for histology.

The sequence joins TRBV5-6 to TRBJ2-1, and TRBD2 matches 7 of the central bases. This TCR was sampled from a middle-aged man with primary liver carcinoma and hepatitis B virus infection. Sequencing was done on a sample of liver tumor tissue from sampling region 1. The cell subset or site label for this specimen denotes: tumor region T1, superior pole. The CDR3 corresponds to CASSLGLAAHNEQFF. The base sequence is TGTGCTAGCAGCTTGGGCCTAGCGGCCCACAATGAGCAGTTCTTC. Outside the CDR3, residues come from the reference TRBV5-6 and TRBJ2-1 proteins, so the full variable domain is: DAGVTQSPTHLIKTRGQQVTLRCSPKSGHDTVSWYQQALGQGPQFIFQYYEEEERQRGNFPDRFSGHQFPNYSSELNVNALLLGDSALYLCASSLGLAAHNEQFFGPGTRLTVL.